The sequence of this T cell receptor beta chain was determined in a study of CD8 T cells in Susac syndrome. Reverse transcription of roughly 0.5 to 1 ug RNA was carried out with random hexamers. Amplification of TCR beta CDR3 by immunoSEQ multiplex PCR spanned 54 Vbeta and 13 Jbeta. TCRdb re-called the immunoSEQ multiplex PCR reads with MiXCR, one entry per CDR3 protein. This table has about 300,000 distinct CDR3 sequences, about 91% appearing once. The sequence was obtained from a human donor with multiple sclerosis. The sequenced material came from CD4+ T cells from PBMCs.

For the CDR3, the DNA is TGTGCCAGCAGTTACGACCAGACATTAAACTATGGCTACACCTTC. It codes for CASSYDQTLNYGYTF. V and J are TRBV6-6 and TRBJ1-2; D is ambiguous. Trimming shortened V by 2 bases and J by 2 bases, and 12 bases separated the two germline ends. Germline V gene lookup returns CDR1 MNHNY and CDR2 SVGAGI (reference sequence). The CDR3 has 15 amino acids.